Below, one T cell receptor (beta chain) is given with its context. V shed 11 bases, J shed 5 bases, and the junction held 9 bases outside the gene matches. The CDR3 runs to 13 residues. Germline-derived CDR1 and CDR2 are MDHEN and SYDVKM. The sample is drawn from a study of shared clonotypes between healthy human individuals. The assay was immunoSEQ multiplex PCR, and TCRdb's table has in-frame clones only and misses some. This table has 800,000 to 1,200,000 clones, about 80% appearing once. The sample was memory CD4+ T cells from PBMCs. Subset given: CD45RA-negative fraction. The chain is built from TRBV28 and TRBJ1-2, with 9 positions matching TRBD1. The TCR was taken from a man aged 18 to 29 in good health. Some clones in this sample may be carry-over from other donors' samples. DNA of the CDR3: TGTGCCGGGGGAACGGGACAGGGATATGGCTACACCTTC. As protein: CAGGTGQGYGYTF.